Listed below are T cell receptor beta chains from one sample, sequenced in a study of shared clonotypes between healthy human individuals. Profiling relied on immunoSEQ multiplex PCR, and the TCRdb table lists in-frame clones only, not all of them. The sample consists of millions of clones, roughly 91% of them appearing once. The sample consisted of naive CD8+ T cells from PBMCs. The receptors derive from a man younger than 35 in good health. Some clones in this sample may be carry-over from other donors' samples. Each CDR3 is given with its conserved first and last residue. The D gene is left open where the match is weak.

cdr3_nt,cdr3_aa,j_call,v_call,d_call
TGTGCCAGCTCCCTCACTCAGGGGGCGCGGGTCGGCACTGAAGCTTTCTTT,CASSLTQGARVGTEAFF,TRBJ1-1,TRBV18,TRBD1
TGTGCCAGCAATCTAGCGGGAGGAACCTACGAGCAGTACTTC,CASNLAGGTYEQYF,TRBJ2-7,TRBV28,TRBD2
TGTGCCAGCAGTCTTGAGGGGGGTCCAACCTACGAGCAGTACTTC,CASSLEGGPTYEQYF,TRBJ2-7,TRBV9,-
TGTGCCACCAGCAGAGCGAGGGAAGCCAAAAACATTCAGTACTTC,CATSRAREAKNIQYF,TRBJ2-4,TRBV15,-
TGTGCCAGCAGTCTTGGGGTTGGTCAGCCCCAGCATTTT,CASSLGVGQPQHF,TRBJ1-5,TRBV27,-
TGTGCCAGCAGCTTAGGTCCCACCGGGGCCTATGGCTACACCTTC,CASSLGPTGAYGYTF,TRBJ1-2,TRBV7-9,-
TGTGCCAGCAGCCCGGGGACAGGGGCCTACGAGCAGTACTTC,CASSPGTGAYEQYF,TRBJ2-7,TRBV7-9,TRBD1
TGTGCCAGCAGCGTAGGTGGGGGCTCAACCTACGAGCAGTACTTC,CASSVGGGSTYEQYF,TRBJ2-7,TRBV9,-
TGTGCCAGCAGCTTGAGACGGGAGAGTGTTAACGAGCAGTACTTC,CASSLRRESVNEQYF,TRBJ2-7,TRBV5-4,-
TGTGCCAGCAGCTTAACCCCTAGGGCAACAGATACGCAGTATTTT,CASSLTPRATDTQYF,TRBJ2-3,TRBV11-2,-
TGCAGCGTTGAAGTTGGGTCCGGGGAGCTGTTTTTT,CSVEVGSGELFF,TRBJ2-2,TRBV29-1,-
TGTGCCAGCAGCTTATCCTCAGGGGGGGCCTACGAGCAGTACTTC,CASSLSSGGAYEQYF,TRBJ2-7,TRBV7-9,-
TGCGCCAGCAGCTTCGGCACAGGGTTCGAGCAGTACTTC,CASSFGTGFEQYF,TRBJ2-7,TRBV5-1,-
TGTGCCAGCCGTAGCCGCGGGGGATACAATGAGCAGTTCTTC,CASRSRGGYNEQFF,TRBJ2-1,TRBV27,TRBD2
TGTGCCAGCAGCCAGCCCGTGAGGGGGAACACTGAAGCTTTCTTT,CASSQPVRGNTEAFF,TRBJ1-1,TRBV14,-
TGTGCCAGCAGCCAAGTGGCGGGATACAACTCCTACAATGAGCAGTTCTTC,CASSQVAGYNSYNEQFF,TRBJ2-1,TRBV4-2,-
TGCGCCAGCAGCTTTGGACAGGGCTTTGCCCCAGACGGCGAGCAGTACTTC,CASSFGQGFAPDGEQYF,TRBJ2-7,TRBV5-1,TRBD1